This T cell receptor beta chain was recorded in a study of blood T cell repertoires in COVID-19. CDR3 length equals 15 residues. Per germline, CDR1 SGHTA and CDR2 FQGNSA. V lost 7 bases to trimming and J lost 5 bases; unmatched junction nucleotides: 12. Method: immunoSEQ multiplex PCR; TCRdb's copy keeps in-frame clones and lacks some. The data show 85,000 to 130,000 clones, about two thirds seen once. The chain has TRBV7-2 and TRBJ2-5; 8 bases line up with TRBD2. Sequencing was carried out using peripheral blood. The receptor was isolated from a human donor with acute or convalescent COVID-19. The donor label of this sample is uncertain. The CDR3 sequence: CASTRGRGGLETQYF. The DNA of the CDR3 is TGTGCCAGCACCAGAGGCCGGGGGGGGCTTGAGACCCAGTACTTC.